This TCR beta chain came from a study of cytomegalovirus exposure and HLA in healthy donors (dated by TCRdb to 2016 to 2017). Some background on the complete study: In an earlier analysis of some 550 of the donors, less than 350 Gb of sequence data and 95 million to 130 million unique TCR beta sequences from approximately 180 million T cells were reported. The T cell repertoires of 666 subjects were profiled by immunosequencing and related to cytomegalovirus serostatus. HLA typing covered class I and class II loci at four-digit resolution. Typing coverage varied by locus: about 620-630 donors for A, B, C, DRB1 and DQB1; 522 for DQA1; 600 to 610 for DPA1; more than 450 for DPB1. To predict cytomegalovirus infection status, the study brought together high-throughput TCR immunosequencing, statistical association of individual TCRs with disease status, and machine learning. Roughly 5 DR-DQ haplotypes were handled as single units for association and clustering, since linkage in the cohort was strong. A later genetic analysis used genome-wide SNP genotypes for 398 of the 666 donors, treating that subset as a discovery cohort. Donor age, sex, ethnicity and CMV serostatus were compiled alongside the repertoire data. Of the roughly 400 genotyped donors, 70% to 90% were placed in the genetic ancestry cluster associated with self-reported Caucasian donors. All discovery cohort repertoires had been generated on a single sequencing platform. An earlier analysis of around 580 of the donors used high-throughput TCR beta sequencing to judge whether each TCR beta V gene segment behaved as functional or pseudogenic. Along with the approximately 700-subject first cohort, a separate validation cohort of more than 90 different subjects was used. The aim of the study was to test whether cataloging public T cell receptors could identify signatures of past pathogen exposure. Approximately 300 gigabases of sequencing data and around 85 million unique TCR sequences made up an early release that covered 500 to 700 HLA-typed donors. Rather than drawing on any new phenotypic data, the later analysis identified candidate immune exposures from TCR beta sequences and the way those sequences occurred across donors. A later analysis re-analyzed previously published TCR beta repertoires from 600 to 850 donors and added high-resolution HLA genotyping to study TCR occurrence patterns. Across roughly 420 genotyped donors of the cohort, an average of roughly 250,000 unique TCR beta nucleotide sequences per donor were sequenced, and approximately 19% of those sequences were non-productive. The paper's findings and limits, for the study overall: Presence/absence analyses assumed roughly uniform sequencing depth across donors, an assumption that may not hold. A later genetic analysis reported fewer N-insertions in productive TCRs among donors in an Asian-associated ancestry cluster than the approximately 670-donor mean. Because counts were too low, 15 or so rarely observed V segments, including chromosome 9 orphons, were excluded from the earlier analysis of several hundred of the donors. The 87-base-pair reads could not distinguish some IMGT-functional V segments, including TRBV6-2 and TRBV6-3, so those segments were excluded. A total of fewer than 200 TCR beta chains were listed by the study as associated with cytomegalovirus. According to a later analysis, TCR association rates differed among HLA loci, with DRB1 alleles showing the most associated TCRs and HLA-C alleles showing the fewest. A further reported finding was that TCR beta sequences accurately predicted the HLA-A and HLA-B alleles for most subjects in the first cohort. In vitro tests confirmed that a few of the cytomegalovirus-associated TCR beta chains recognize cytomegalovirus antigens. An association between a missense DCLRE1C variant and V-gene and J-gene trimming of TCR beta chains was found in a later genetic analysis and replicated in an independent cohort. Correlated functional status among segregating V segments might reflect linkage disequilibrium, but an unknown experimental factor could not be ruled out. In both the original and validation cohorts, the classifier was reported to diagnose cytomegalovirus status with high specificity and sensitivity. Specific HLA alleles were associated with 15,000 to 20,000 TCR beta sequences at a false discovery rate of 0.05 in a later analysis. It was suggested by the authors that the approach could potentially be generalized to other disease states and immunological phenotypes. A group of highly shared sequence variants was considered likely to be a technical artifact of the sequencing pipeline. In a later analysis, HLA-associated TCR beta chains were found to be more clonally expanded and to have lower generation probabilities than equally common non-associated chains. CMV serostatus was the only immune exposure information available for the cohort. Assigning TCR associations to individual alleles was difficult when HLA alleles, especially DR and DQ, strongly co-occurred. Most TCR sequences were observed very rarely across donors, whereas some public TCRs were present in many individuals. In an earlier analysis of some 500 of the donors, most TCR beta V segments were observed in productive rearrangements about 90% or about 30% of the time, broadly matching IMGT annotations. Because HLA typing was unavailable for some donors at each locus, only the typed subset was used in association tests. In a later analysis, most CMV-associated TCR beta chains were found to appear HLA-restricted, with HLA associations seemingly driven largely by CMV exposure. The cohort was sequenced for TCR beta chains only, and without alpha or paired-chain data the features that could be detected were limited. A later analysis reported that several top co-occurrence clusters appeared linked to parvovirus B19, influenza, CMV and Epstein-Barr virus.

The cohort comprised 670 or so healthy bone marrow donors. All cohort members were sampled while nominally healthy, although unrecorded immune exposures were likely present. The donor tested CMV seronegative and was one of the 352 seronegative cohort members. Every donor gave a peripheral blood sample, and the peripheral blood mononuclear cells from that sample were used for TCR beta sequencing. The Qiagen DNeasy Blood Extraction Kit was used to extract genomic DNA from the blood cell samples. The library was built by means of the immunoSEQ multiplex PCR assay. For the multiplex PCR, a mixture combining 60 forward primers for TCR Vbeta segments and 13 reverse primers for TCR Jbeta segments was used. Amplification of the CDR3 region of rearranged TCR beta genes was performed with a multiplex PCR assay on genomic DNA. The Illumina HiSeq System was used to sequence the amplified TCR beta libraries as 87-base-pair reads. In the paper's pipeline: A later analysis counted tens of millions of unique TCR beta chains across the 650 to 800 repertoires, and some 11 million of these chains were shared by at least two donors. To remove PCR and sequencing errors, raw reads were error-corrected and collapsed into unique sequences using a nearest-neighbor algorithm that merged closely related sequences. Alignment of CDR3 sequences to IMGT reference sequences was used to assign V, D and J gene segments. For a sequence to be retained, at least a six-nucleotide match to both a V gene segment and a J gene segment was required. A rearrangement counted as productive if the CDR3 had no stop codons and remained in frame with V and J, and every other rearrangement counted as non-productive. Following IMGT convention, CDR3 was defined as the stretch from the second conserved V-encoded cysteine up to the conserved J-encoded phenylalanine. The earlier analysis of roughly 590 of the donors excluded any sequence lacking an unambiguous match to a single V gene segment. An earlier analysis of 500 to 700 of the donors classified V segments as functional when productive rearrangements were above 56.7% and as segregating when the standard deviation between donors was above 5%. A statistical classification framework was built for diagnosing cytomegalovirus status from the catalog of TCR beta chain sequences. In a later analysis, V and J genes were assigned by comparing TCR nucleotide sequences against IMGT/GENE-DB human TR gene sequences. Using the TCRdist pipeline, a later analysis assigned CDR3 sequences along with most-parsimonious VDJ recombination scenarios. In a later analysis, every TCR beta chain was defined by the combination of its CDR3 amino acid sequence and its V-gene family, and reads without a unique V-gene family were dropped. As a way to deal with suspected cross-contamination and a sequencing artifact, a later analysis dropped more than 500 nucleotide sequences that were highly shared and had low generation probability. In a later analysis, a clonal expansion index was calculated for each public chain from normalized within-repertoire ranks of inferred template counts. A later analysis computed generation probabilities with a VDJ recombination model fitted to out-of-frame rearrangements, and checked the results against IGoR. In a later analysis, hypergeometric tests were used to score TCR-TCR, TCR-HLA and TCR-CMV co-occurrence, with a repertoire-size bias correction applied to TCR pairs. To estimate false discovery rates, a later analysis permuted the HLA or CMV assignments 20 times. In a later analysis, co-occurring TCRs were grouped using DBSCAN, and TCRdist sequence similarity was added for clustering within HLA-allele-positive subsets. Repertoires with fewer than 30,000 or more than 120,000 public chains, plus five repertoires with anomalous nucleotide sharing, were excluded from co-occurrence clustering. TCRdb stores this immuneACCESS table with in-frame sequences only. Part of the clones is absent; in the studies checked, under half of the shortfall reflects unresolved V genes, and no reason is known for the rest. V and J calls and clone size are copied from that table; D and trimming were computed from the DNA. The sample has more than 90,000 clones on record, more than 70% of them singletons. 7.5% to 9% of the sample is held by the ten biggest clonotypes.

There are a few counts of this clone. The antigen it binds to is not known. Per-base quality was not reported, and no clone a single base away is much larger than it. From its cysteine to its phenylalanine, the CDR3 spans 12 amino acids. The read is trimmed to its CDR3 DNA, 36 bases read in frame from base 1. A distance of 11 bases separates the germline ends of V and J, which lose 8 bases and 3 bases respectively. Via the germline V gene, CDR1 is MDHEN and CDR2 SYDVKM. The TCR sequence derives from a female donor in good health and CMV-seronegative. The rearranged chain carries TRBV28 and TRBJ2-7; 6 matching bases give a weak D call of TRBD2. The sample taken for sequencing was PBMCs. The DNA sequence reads TGTGCCAGCGGCCGGGAGTACTACGAGCAGTACTTC. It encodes CASGREYYEQYF.